Sequencing of this T cell receptor beta chain was carried out in a study of shared clonotypes between healthy human individuals. Study conclusions and caveats: Only blood samples were collected, and tissue repertoires likely differ.

The ends were cut back, 5 bases at V and 3 bases at J, with 13 bases in the middle. Per the germline V gene, CDR1 is SEHNR and CDR2 is FQNEAQ (reference sequence). This CDR3 is built from 14 residues. Clones were sequenced by immunoSEQ multiplex PCR, and TCRdb holds only the in-frame ones, with some missing. The repertoire holds approximately 460,000 clones, with 70% to 80% as singletons. About this clone itself: Its antigen is not known.

The sample was PBMCs. The sequence was obtained from a middle-aged woman in good health. Some clones in this sample may be carry-over from other donors' samples. J is TRBJ1-1 and V is TRBV7-9; no firm D call. The CDR3 protein is CASSPLNADTEAFF. CDR3 nucleotide sequence: TGTGCCAGCAGCCCCTTAAATGCCGACACTGAAGCTTTCTTT.